The T cell receptor beta chain under discussion was sequenced for a study of response to subunit inactivated influenza vaccine. Notes on the study in general: The authors suggested that few new T cells are recruited per seasonal influenza vaccination.

One entry per CDR3 protein results from TCRdb running MiXCR on the RT-PCR reads. The sample consists of approximately 490,000 distinct CDR3 sequences, 6.5% to 8% of them appearing once. This clonotype was observed at least ten times. Its antigen is as yet unknown. The CDR3 totals 15 residues. Trimming shortened V by 1 base and J by 6 bases, and 10 bases separated the two germline ends. Germline values: CDR1 SGHTA, CDR2 FQGNSA. This sequence was found in a man in his fifties or sixties who received an inactivated influenza vaccine. The chain joins TRBV7-2 to TRBJ2-6, with D perhaps matching TRBD1 or TRBD2 (5 bases each). This sample comprised PBMCs from blood, obtained around 25 months after vaccination. The chain's CDR3 is CASSLGGVQANVLTF. CDR3 bases: TGTGCCAGCAGCTTAGGAGGGGTTCAGGCCAACGTCCTGACTTTC.